The clone carrying this T cell receptor (beta chain) has just a few counts. Using a J-beta primer mix together with a sample-barcoded 5' primer, a second PCR was run for roughly 7 to 11 cycles. TCRdb fed the 5' RACE reads into MiXCR, producing one record per CDR3 protein. The sample includes roughly 800,000 distinct CDR3 sequences, just under 25% seen only once; the top ten take more than 8%. Each donor's blood draw was ten milliliters of peripheral blood. This specimen belongs to a study of blood T cells in healthy people across ages. Turning to the study itself: In model experiments, template switching was able to capture about one barcoded beta molecule for every two T cells that were present.

The same data also contributed to another study, on T cells of mothers and their children. That study reports: The output of TCR recombination is shaped by thymic selection similarly in related and unrelated pairs. Relative to unrelated pairs, biologically related mother-child dyads exhibited marginally greater, non-significant overlap.

The TCR sequence derives from a boy younger than 18 in good health. The sample comprised blood.

The CDR3 DNA reads TGTGCCAGCAATGACCGGGACAGGGGAATGAGCAATCAGCCCCAGCATTTT. Protein: CASNDRDRGMSNQPQHF. The V call is TRBV2, the J call TRBJ1-5, with 10 bases that match TRBD1. Looked up from germline, CDR1 is SNHLY and CDR2 is FYNNEI. The CDR3 consists of 17 residues. The ends lost 7 bases at V and 1 base at J; junction bases unmatched: 10.